Shown below are 3 T cell receptor beta chains from a single sample sequenced in a study of OX40 agonist ivuxolimab in advanced cancers. Repertoires were generated with immunoSEQ multiplex PCR, while TCRdb's copy carries only in-frame clones and drops some. Found here are around 59,000 clones, 89% of them singletons; the top ten hold more than 9%. The sequencing here drew on CD4+ or CD8+ T cells sorted from blood, taken in a trial of the OX40 agonist ivuxolimab. All receptors come from an adult with an advanced solid tumor such as melanoma, head and neck, liver or kidney cancer.

This chain joins TRBV5-1 and TRBJ1-2, with a tentative D call TRBD1 (5 bases). This CDR3 contains 17 residues. Germline V lookup: CDR1 SGHRS, CDR2 YFSETQ. V was cut by 1 base and J by 4 bases, with 20 bases left in between. CDR3 amino acids: CASSLTTPGTPRYGYTF. Written as DNA, the CDR3 is TGCGCCAGCAGCTTGACGACCCCCGGGACTCCCCGCTATGGCTACACCTTC.

This clone came up a few times. The rearrangement joins TRBV7-9 to TRBJ1-2; possible D gene TRBD1, 5 bases. The CDR3 totals 12 residues. From germline, CDR1 is SEHNR and CDR2 FQNEAQ (reference sequence). V lost 3 bases and J lost 6, with 8 bases in between. CDR3: CASSFTGDGYTF. In DNA form, the CDR3 reads TGTGCCAGCAGCTTCACGGGGGATGGCTACACCTTC.

V and J are TRBV5-6 and TRBJ2-1; 7 bases are a match to TRBD2. This CDR3 is 12 amino acids long. Per germline, CDR1 SGHDT and CDR2 YYEEEE. Losses at the gene ends were 5 bases for V and 9 bases for J; bases not matched to a gene: 5. Here the CDR3 reads CASSFGGSEQFF. The CDR3 DNA reads as TGTGCCAGCAGTTTCGGGGGGAGTGAGCAGTTCTTC.